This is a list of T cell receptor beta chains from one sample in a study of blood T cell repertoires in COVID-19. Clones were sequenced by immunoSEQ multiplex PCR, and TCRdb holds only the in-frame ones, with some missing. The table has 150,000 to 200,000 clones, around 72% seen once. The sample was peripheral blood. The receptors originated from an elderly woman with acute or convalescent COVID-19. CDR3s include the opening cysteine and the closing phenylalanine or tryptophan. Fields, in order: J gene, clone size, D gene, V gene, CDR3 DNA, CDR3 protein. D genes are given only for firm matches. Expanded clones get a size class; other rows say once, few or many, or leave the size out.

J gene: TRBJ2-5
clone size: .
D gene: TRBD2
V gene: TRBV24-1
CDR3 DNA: TGTGCCACCAGTGATCAGACTAGCGGGGAAGAGACCCAGTACTTC
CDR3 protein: CATSDQTSGEETQYF

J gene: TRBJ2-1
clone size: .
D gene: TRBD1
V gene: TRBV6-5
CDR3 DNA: TGTGCCATCGACGAGACAGGGTACAATGAGCAGTTCTTC
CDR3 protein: CAIDETGYNEQFF

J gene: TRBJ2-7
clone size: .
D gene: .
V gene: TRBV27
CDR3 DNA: TGTGCCAGCAGTGTCACAGGAACGAGCTCCTACGAGCAGTACTTC
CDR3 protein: CASSVTGTSSYEQYF

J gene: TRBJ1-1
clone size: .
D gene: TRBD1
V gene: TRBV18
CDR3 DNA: TGTGCCAGCTCACCTTCGGGCAGGGGGATTTCTTGGAACACTGAAGCTTTCTTT
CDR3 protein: CASSPSGRGISWNTEAFF

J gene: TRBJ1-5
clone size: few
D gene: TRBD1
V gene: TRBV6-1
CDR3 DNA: TGTGCCAGCAGTGAAGAGACAGGGATGGTTCAGCCCCAGCATTTT
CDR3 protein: CASSEETGMVQPQHF

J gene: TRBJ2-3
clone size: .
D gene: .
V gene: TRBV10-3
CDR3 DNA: TGTGCCGGATCGACAGAAGCTACTAGCACAGATACGCAGTATTTT
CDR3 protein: CAGSTEATSTDTQYF

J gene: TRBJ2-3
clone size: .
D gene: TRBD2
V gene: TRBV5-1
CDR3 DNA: TGCGCCAGCAGCTTGAGCGGGAGGCCGGAAGATACGCAGTATTTT
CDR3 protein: CASSLSGRPEDTQYF

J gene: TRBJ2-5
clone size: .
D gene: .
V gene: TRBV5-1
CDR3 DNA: TGCGCCAGCAGCCCATTAATCGCTAGGAAACAAGAGACCCAGTACTTC
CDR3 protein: CASSPLIARKQETQYF

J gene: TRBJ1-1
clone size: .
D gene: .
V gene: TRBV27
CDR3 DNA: TGTGCCAGCAGTTTATTGGAGGGTAGACACACTGAAGCTTTCTTT
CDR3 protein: CASSLLEGRHTEAFF

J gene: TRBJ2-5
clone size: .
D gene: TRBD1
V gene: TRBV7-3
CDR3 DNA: TGTGCCAGCAGCCCACAGGGGCGTCGAGAGACCCAGTACTTC
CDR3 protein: CASSPQGRRETQYF

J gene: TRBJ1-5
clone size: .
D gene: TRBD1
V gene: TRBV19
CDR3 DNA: TGTGCCAGTAGTCCTACAGGGGGGAATCAGCCCCAGCATTTT
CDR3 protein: CASSPTGGNQPQHF

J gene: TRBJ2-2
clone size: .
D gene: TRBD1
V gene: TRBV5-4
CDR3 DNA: TGTGCCAGCAGCCTGACAGGGGTGGCCGGGGAGCTGTTTTTT
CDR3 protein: CASSLTGVAGELFF

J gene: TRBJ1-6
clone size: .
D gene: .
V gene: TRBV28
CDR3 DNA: TGTGCCAGCAACCTACAGAGCTCCTATAATTCACCCCTCCACTTT
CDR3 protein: CASNLQSSYNSPLHF

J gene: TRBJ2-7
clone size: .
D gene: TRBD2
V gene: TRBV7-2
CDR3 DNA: TGTGCCAGCAGCTTAGCTACGACTAGCTTCCACGAGCAGTACTTC
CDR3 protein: CASSLATTSFHEQYF